The rows below give T cell receptor beta chains drawn from one sample of a study of breast tumors, draining lymph nodes, adjacent tissues. Each CDR3 protein gets one entry after TCRdb re-called the multiplex PCR reads with MiXCR. The data hold fewer than 200,000 distinct CDR3 sequences, with roughly 30% observed a single time. Material for sequencing was axillary lymph node tissue. All receptors come from a female donor with breast cancer. Some clones in this sample may be carry-over from other donors' samples. Both conserved end residues are part of each CDR3. Fields, in order: clone size, V gene, J gene, D gene, CDR3 protein, CDR3 DNA. The D gene is left open where the match is weak. Clone size is stated in some rows and not others, as once, few, many or a class when expanded.

clone_size: few
v_call: TRBV10-2
j_call: TRBJ2-7
d_call: TRBD1
cdr3_aa: CASSGAGGKIYEQYF
cdr3_nt: TGCGCCAGCAGTGGGGCAGGGGGCAAGATTTACGAGCAGTACTTC

clone_size: -
v_call: TRBV3-1
j_call: TRBJ2-1
d_call: TRBD1
cdr3_aa: CASSQEVGQGGNEQFF
cdr3_nt: TGTGCCAGCAGCCAAGAAGTGGGACAGGGTGGCAATGAGCAGTTCTTC

clone_size: -
v_call: TRBV20-1
j_call: TRBJ2-1
d_call: -
cdr3_aa: CSARDWGEQFF
cdr3_nt: TGCAGTGCTAGAGATTGGGGGGAGCAGTTCTTC

clone_size: -
v_call: TRBV29-1
j_call: TRBJ2-1
d_call: TRBD2
cdr3_aa: CSVESTRTRADYNQQFF
cdr3_nt: TGCAGCGTTGAAAGCACCAGGACTAGAGCCGATTACAATCAGCAGTTCTTC

clone_size: many
v_call: TRBV10-3
j_call: TRBJ2-7
d_call: TRBD2
cdr3_aa: CAIRESGGTYEQYF
cdr3_nt: TGTGCCATCAGGGAGAGCGGGGGGACCTACGAGCAGTACTTC

clone_size: many
v_call: TRBV11-2
j_call: TRBJ1-2
d_call: -
cdr3_aa: CASSSGGSVYGYTF
cdr3_nt: TGTGCCAGCAGCTCGGGTGGGTCCGTCTATGGCTACACCTTC

clone_size: many
v_call: TRBV4-1
j_call: TRBJ2-3
d_call: -
cdr3_aa: CASSLRRSFSTDTQYF
cdr3_nt: TGCGCCAGCAGCCTAAGAAGAAGTTTTAGCACAGATACGCAGTATTTT

clone_size: -
v_call: TRBV6-2/TRBV6-3
j_call: TRBJ2-7
d_call: -
cdr3_aa: CASSYDGGNHVPWSSYEQYF
cdr3_nt: TGTGCCAGCAGTTACGATGGGGGTAATCACGTTCCGTGGAGCTCCTACGAGCAGTACTTC

clone_size: -
v_call: TRBV28
j_call: TRBJ1-4
d_call: -
cdr3_aa: CASSTSRQTNEKLFF
cdr3_nt: TGTGCCAGCAGCACTTCTAGACAAACTAATGAAAAACTGTTTTTT

clone_size: -
v_call: TRBV7-9
j_call: TRBJ2-1
d_call: -
cdr3_aa: CASSIYLCSVGQGTPYNEQFF
cdr3_nt: -

clone_size: many
v_call: TRBV6-5
j_call: TRBJ2-3
d_call: TRBD2
cdr3_aa: CASSYSGTSKDTQYF
cdr3_nt: TGTGCCAGCAGTTACTCCGGGACTAGCAAAGATACGCAGTATTTT

clone_size: many
v_call: TRBV29-1
j_call: TRBJ2-3
d_call: TRBD1
cdr3_aa: CSVGGTGVDTQYF
cdr3_nt: TGCAGCGTTGGCGGGACAGGGGTAGATACGCAGTATTTT

clone_size: -
v_call: TRBV20-1
j_call: TRBJ2-7
d_call: -
cdr3_aa: CSADNPMREQYF
cdr3_nt: TGCAGTGCCGACAATCCGATGCGCGAGCAGTACTTC

clone_size: -
v_call: TRBV25-1
j_call: TRBJ1-2
d_call: -
cdr3_aa: CASSELKRGDGYTF
cdr3_nt: TGTGCCAGCAGTGAATTGAAGAGGGGGGATGGCTACACCTTC

clone_size: -
v_call: TRBV12-3/TRBV12-4
j_call: TRBJ1-1
d_call: -
cdr3_aa: CASMGWEAFF
cdr3_nt: TGTGCCAGCATGGGGTGGGAAGCTTTCTTT

clone_size: -
v_call: TRBV9
j_call: TRBJ1-1
d_call: -
cdr3_aa: CASSVRGYTEAFF
cdr3_nt: TGTGCCAGCAGCGTAAGGGGATACACTGAAGCTTTCTTT

clone_size: -
v_call: TRBV4-2
j_call: TRBJ2-2
d_call: -
cdr3_aa: CASSPEEMSTGELFF
cdr3_nt: TGTGCCAGCAGCCCAGAGGAGATGAGCACCGGGGAGCTGTTTTTT

clone_size: many
v_call: TRBV27
j_call: TRBJ2-5
d_call: -
cdr3_aa: CASSYRVQETQYF
cdr3_nt: TGTGCCAGCAGCTACAGGGTCCAAGAGACCCAGTACTTC

clone_size: many
v_call: TRBV20-1
j_call: TRBJ2-3
d_call: TRBD2
cdr3_aa: CSAHSGGGSDTQYF
cdr3_nt: TGCAGTGCGCATAGCGGGGGGGGTTCCGATACGCAGTATTTT

clone_size: once
v_call: TRBV20-1
j_call: TRBJ1-4
d_call: -
cdr3_aa: CSARGGGIEKLFF
cdr3_nt: TGCAGTGCTAGGGGAGGGGGGATCGAAAAACTGTTTTTT

clone_size: -
v_call: TRBV15
j_call: TRBJ1-2
d_call: -
cdr3_aa: CATSTTHIRREGLTYGYTF
cdr3_nt: TGTGCCACCAGCACAACACATATACGACGGGAGGGACTTACCTATGGCTACACCTTC

clone_size: many
v_call: TRBV6-4
j_call: TRBJ2-3
d_call: -
cdr3_aa: CASSPSGVGDTQYF
cdr3_nt: TGTGCCAGCAGTCCCTCGGGAGTAGGGGATACGCAGTATTTT

clone_size: few
v_call: TRBV15
j_call: TRBJ2-4
d_call: -
cdr3_aa: CATSRDSAFSGGQEGNIQYF
cdr3_nt: TGTGCCACCAGCAGAGATTCGGCGTTTTCAGGGGGGCAGGAAGGAAACATTCAGTACTTC

clone_size: many
v_call: TRBV7-7
j_call: TRBJ2-5
d_call: -
cdr3_aa: CASSPGGMGETQYF
cdr3_nt: TGTGCTAGCAGCCCCGGGGGAATGGGGGAGACCCAGTACTTC

clone_size: many
v_call: TRBV12-5
j_call: TRBJ1-4
d_call: -
cdr3_aa: CASGLWAGPNEKLFF
cdr3_nt: TGTGCTAGTGGTTTGTGGGCAGGACCGAATGAAAAACTGTTTTTT

clone_size: many
v_call: TRBV7-6
j_call: TRBJ2-3
d_call: TRBD2
cdr3_aa: CASSSRREREIDTQYF
cdr3_nt: TGTGCCAGCAGCTCCCGACGGGAGCGGGAGATAGATACGCAGTATTTT

clone_size: -
v_call: TRBV28
j_call: TRBJ2-5
d_call: -
cdr3_aa: CASRVTSPETQYF
cdr3_nt: TGTGCCAGCAGAGTTACTAGCCCGGAGACCCAGTACTTC

clone_size: -
v_call: TRBV21-1
j_call: TRBJ1-1
d_call: -
cdr3_aa: CASSPGQRENTEAFF
cdr3_nt: TGTGCCAGCAGTCCCGGACAACGGGAGAACACTGAAGCTTTCTTT

clone_size: many
v_call: TRBV29-1
j_call: TRBJ2-7
d_call: TRBD1
cdr3_aa: CSVRTGTYEQYF
cdr3_nt: TGCAGCGTGCGGACAGGAACCTACGAGCAGTACTTC

clone_size: many
v_call: TRBV7-2
j_call: TRBJ1-2
d_call: -
cdr3_aa: CASSSVSFGYTF
cdr3_nt: TGTGCCAGCAGCTCGGTCTCGTTTGGCTACACCTTC

clone_size: many
v_call: TRBV3-1
j_call: TRBJ1-6
d_call: TRBD1
cdr3_aa: CASSHGTVRSPLHF
cdr3_nt: TGTGCCAGCAGCCACGGGACAGTACGGTCACCCCTCCACTTT

clone_size: few
v_call: TRBV6-5
j_call: TRBJ1-5
d_call: TRBD1
cdr3_aa: CASSLQGANQPQHF
cdr3_nt: TGTGCCAGCAGTCTCCAGGGGGCAAACCAGCCCCAGCATTTT

clone_size: many
v_call: TRBV9
j_call: TRBJ2-5
d_call: TRBD2
cdr3_aa: CASSVGMSLSGSETQYF
cdr3_nt: TGTGCCAGCAGCGTAGGAATGAGCCTTAGCGGGAGTGAGACCCAGTACTTC

clone_size: many
v_call: TRBV9
j_call: TRBJ2-5
d_call: TRBD1
cdr3_aa: CASSAGTGVETQSF
cdr3_nt: TGTGCCAGCAGCGCCGGGACAGGGGTGGAGACCCAGTCCTTC

clone_size: many
v_call: TRBV6-1
j_call: TRBJ1-3
d_call: -
cdr3_aa: CASRQTSAGPGNTIYF
cdr3_nt: TGTGCCAGCAGACAAACTAGCGCCGGACCTGGAAACACCATATATTTT

clone_size: -
v_call: TRBV7-2
j_call: TRBJ1-2
d_call: -
cdr3_aa: CASSPYRTEANYGYTF
cdr3_nt: TGTGCCAGCAGCCCATATCGGACAGAAGCTAACTATGGCTACACCTTC

clone_size: many
v_call: TRBV11-2
j_call: TRBJ2-2
d_call: TRBD2
cdr3_aa: CASTPTSGGPNTGELFF
cdr3_nt: TGTGCCAGCACCCCGACTAGCGGGGGGCCGAACACCGGGGAGCTGTTTTTT

clone_size: -
v_call: TRBV3-1
j_call: TRBJ1-5
d_call: TRBD1
cdr3_aa: CASSQDRGDRAEYQPQHF
cdr3_nt: TGTGCCAGCAGCCAAGATCGGGGGGACAGGGCTGAATATCAGCCCCAGCATTTT

clone_size: few
v_call: TRBV11-2
j_call: TRBJ2-1
d_call: TRBD2
cdr3_aa: CASSGGGGSF
cdr3_nt: TGTGCCAGCAGCGGGGGCGGGGGGTCCTTC

clone_size: -
v_call: TRBV20-1
j_call: TRBJ2-3
d_call: -
cdr3_aa: CSARGSSATAAQYF
cdr3_nt: TGCAGTGCCCGAGGCTCTAGCGCTACAGCTGCGCAGTATTTT

clone_size: many
v_call: TRBV12-3/TRBV12-4
j_call: TRBJ2-5
d_call: -
cdr3_aa: CASRGTREETQYF
cdr3_nt: TGTGCCAGCAGAGGCACTCGAGAAGAGACCCAGTACTTC

clone_size: few
v_call: TRBV7-8
j_call: TRBJ1-1
d_call: -
cdr3_aa: CASSPGEGEMNTEAFF
cdr3_nt: TGTGCCAGCAGCCCGGGGGAGGGCGAGATGAACACTGAAGCTTTCTTT

clone_size: many
v_call: TRBV5-8
j_call: TRBJ1-2
d_call: -
cdr3_aa: CASSPPGPRGYTF
cdr3_nt: TGTGCCAGCAGCCCACCGGGACCACGCGGCTACACCTTC

clone_size: many
v_call: TRBV12-3/TRBV12-4
j_call: TRBJ1-2
d_call: -
cdr3_aa: CASRRDRRAGYTF
cdr3_nt: TGTGCCAGCCGGCGTGACAGGAGGGCTGGCTACACCTTC

clone_size: few
v_call: TRBV6-1
j_call: TRBJ1-5
d_call: -
cdr3_aa: CASSEGGGASNQPQHF
cdr3_nt: TGTGCCAGCAGTGAAGGGGGGGGTGCGAGCAATCAGCCCCAGCATTTT

clone_size: -
v_call: TRBV20-1
j_call: TRBJ1-6
d_call: -
cdr3_aa: CSARGGREVYNSPLHF
cdr3_nt: TGCAGTGCTAGAGGTGGGAGGGAGGTCTATAATTCACCCCTCCACTTT

clone_size: many
v_call: TRBV4-1
j_call: TRBJ2-7
d_call: -
cdr3_aa: CASSQESAGRGYEQYF
cdr3_nt: TGCGCCAGCAGCCAAGAGTCTGCGGGAAGGGGTTACGAGCAGTACTTC

clone_size: many
v_call: TRBV15
j_call: TRBJ2-3
d_call: TRBD2
cdr3_aa: CATSRSGSFIDTQYF
cdr3_nt: TGTGCCACCAGCCGGAGCGGGAGTTTCATAGATACGCAGTATTTT

clone_size: many
v_call: TRBV20-1
j_call: TRBJ2-1
d_call: TRBD2
cdr3_aa: CSAEWASGGGRGDEQFF
cdr3_nt: TGCAGTGCCGAATGGGCTAGCGGGGGGGGCAGAGGGGATGAGCAGTTCTTC

clone_size: many
v_call: TRBV12-3/TRBV12-4
j_call: TRBJ2-5
d_call: -
cdr3_aa: CASSLGLKGTQYF
cdr3_nt: TGTGCCAGCAGTTTAGGGCTCAAGGGGACCCAGTACTTC

clone_size: -
v_call: TRBV6-1
j_call: TRBJ2-1
d_call: -
cdr3_aa: CASRPLPGGNEQFF
cdr3_nt: TGTGCCAGCAGGCCACTACCCGGGGGAAATGAGCAGTTCTTC

clone_size: many
v_call: TRBV5-8
j_call: TRBJ2-1
d_call: TRBD1
cdr3_aa: CASSHGQAVNEQFF
cdr3_nt: TGTGCCAGCAGCCACGGACAGGCTGTCAATGAGCAGTTCTTC

clone_size: once
v_call: TRBV15
j_call: TRBJ2-7
d_call: -
cdr3_aa: CATSSQDWLRSYEQYF
cdr3_nt: TGTGCCACCAGCAGCCAAGATTGGCTCAGGTCCTACGAGCAGTACTTC

clone_size: many
v_call: TRBV5-4
j_call: TRBJ1-4
d_call: -
cdr3_aa: CASSLDRAATNEKLFF
cdr3_nt: TGTGCCAGCAGCTTGGACAGGGCCGCAACTAATGAAAAACTGTTTTTT

clone_size: many
v_call: TRBV12-3/TRBV12-4
j_call: TRBJ2-3
d_call: -
cdr3_aa: CASSPSYHSSTDTQYF
cdr3_nt: TGTGCCAGCAGTCCCTCCTACCATTCGAGCACAGATACGCAGTATTTT

clone_size: many
v_call: TRBV6-5
j_call: TRBJ1-2
d_call: -
cdr3_aa: CASSLLQGGKGYTF
cdr3_nt: TGTGCCAGCAGTTTACTTCAGGGAGGGAAAGGCTACACCTTC

clone_size: -
v_call: TRBV3-1
j_call: TRBJ2-7
d_call: TRBD1
cdr3_aa: CASSFGQGLSYEQYF
cdr3_nt: TGTGCCAGCAGCTTCGGACAGGGACTCTCCTACGAGCAGTACTTC

clone_size: many
v_call: TRBV6-6
j_call: TRBJ1-2
d_call: -
cdr3_aa: CASSYSKLRDRSGYTF
cdr3_nt: TGTGCCAGCAGTTACTCGAAACTTAGGGACCGGAGTGGCTACACCTTC

clone_size: -
v_call: TRBV27
j_call: TRBJ1-5
d_call: -
cdr3_aa: CASGPWTDSNQPQHF
cdr3_nt: TGTGCCAGCGGACCATGGACAGATAGCAATCAGCCCCAGCATTTT